A selection of T cell receptor beta chains follows, all from one sample in a study of persistence of HIV-infected CD4 T cells. Generated by immunoSEQ multiplex PCR, the TCRdb table keeps only in-frame clones and is missing some. The repertoire consists of some 21,000 clones, with 75% to 80% occurring once and the leading ten covering 6% to 7%. No antigen has been assigned to these receptors. Material: CD4+ T cells sorted from PBMCs after roughly 18-hour stimulation, obtained from a patient who received antiretroviral therapy. Receptor source: an adult man with HIV who was CMV-seropositive. Both conserved end residues are part of each CDR3. The order of the fields is CDR3 protein, V gene, J gene.

cdr3_aa: CASSLMRNSPLHF; v_call: TRBV11-3; j_call: TRBJ1-6
cdr3_aa: CASSLGGSDEQYF; v_call: TRBV7-9; j_call: TRBJ2-7
cdr3_aa: CASSSAGGSYNEQFF; v_call: TRBV11-3; j_call: TRBJ2-1
cdr3_aa: CASTLRDRAADGYTF; v_call: TRBV2; j_call: TRBJ1-2
cdr3_aa: CATSKEIGSYEQYF; v_call: TRBV15; j_call: TRBJ2-7
cdr3_aa: CASPVRGTNTGELFF; v_call: TRBV18; j_call: TRBJ2-2
cdr3_aa: CASSYLKDRGPLGYTF; v_call: TRBV6-5; j_call: TRBJ1-2
cdr3_aa: CASSPRQKETQYF; v_call: TRBV18; j_call: TRBJ2-5
cdr3_aa: CASNFGTDPGYTF; v_call: TRBV5-5; j_call: TRBJ1-2
cdr3_aa: CSASLDRAAGYTF; v_call: TRBV20-1; j_call: TRBJ1-2
cdr3_aa: CASSVGSSYNSPLHF; v_call: TRBV25-1; j_call: TRBJ1-6
cdr3_aa: CSVARGSYEQYF; v_call: TRBV29-1; j_call: TRBJ2-7
cdr3_aa: CASSEDRGAYEQYF; v_call: TRBV19; j_call: TRBJ2-7
cdr3_aa: CASSSGMTNTEAFF; v_call: TRBV5-1; j_call: TRBJ1-1
cdr3_aa: CASRPRDRGRSYGYTF; v_call: TRBV12-2; j_call: TRBJ1-2
cdr3_aa: CASSLTQDIGDYGYTF; v_call: TRBV7-9; j_call: TRBJ1-2
cdr3_aa: CASSRSSGYTDTQYF; v_call: TRBV7-6; j_call: TRBJ2-3
cdr3_aa: CASSKSKYQGAGNQPQHF; v_call: TRBV21-1; j_call: TRBJ1-5
cdr3_aa: CASSFDRVTYNEQFF; v_call: TRBV7-2; j_call: TRBJ2-1
cdr3_aa: CASSQDYGVKTQYF; v_call: TRBV3-1/TRBV3-2; j_call: TRBJ2-5
cdr3_aa: CASSLPGTGFYEQYF; v_call: TRBV25-1; j_call: TRBJ2-7
cdr3_aa: CASNEGGVGNQPQHF; v_call: TRBV19; j_call: TRBJ1-5
cdr3_aa: CASRETGWDTEAFF; v_call: TRBV19; j_call: TRBJ1-1
cdr3_aa: CASSQGRGTARTIYF; v_call: TRBV3-1/TRBV3-2; j_call: TRBJ1-3